This TCR beta chain originates from a study of CD8 T cells in ankylosing spondylitis. General study points: It appeared that ankylosing spondylitis blood was characterized by a TCR beta motif of fewer than 10 highly homologous variants. Prior work had noted some motif variants in reactive arthritis blood and synovial fluid. Reports say disease-linked clones showed up significantly more in matched ankylosing spondylitis synovial fluid.

This clonotype was counted between two and nine times. The antigen remains unidentified. Quantitative 5'-RACE was performed with molecular barcodes, and it yielded the TCR beta libraries. TCRdb passed the 5' RACE reads through MiXCR, listing each CDR3 protein once. This table holds about 480,000 distinct CDR3 sequences, 17% found once. CDR3 size: 12 residues. Germline loops: CDR1 SGDLS, CDR2 YYNGEE. V lost 6 bases and J 2 bases, leaving 9 bases between the germline ends. This chain connects TRBV9 to TRBJ2-7; no firm D call. This receptor was identified in a male donor with ankylosing spondylitis. The sample comprised blood, either unsorted or a sorted T cell fraction (not recorded which). The CDR3 nucleotides read TGTGCCAGCACGTATCACCCCTACGAGCAGTACTTC. Translated, it gives CASTYHPYEQYF.